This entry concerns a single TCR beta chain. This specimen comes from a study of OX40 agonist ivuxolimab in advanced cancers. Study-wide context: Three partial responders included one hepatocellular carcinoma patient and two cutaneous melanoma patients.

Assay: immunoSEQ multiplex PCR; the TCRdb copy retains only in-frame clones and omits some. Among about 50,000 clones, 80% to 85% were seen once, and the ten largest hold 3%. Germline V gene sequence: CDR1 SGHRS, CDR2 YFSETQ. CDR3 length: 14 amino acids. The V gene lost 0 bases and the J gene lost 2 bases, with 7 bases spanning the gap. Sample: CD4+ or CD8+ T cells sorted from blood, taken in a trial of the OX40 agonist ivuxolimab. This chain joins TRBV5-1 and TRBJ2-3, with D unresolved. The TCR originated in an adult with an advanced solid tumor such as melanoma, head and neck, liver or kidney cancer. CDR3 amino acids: CASSLDPNTDTQYF. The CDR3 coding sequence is TGCGCCAGCAGCTTGGACCCAAACACAGATACGCAGTATTTT.